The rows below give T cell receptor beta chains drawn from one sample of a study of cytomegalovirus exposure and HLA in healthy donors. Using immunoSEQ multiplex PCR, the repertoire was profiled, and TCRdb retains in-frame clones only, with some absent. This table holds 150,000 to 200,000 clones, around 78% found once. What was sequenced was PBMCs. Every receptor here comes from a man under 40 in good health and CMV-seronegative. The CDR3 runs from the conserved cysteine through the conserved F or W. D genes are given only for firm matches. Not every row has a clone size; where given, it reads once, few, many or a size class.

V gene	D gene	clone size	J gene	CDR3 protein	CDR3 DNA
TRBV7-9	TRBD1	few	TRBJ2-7	CASSSQTGVLPYEQYF	TGTGCCAGCAGCTCCCAAACAGGGGTTTTACCCTACGAGCAGTACTTC
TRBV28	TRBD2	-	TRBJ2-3	CASRRLAGRADTQYF	TGTGCCAGCAGGAGATTAGCGGGAAGGGCAGATACGCAGTATTTT
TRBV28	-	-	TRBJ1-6	CASSLGGAQNSPLHF	TGTGCCAGCAGTTTGGGTGGGGCACAGAATTCACCCCTCCACTTT
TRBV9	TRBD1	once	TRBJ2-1	CASSVAQGVREQFF	TGTGCCAGCAGCGTAGCACAGGGGGTTCGCGAGCAGTTCTTC
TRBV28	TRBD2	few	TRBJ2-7	CASNPGLAPILSYEQYF	TGTGCCAGCAATCCGGGACTAGCCCCTATTCTCTCCTACGAGCAGTACTTC
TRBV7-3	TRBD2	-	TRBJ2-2	CASSLSGLVGSGELFF	TGTGCCAGCAGCTTATCGGGACTAGTAGGTTCCGGGGAGCTGTTTTTT
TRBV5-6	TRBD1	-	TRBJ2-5	CASSPGTGGLETQYF	TGTGCCAGCAGCCCGGGGACAGGGGGCTTAGAGACCCAGTACTTC
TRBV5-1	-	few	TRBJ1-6	CASSLVSNEGRKSSYNSPLHF	TGCGCCAGCAGCTTGGTATCCAACGAAGGCAGGAAAAGCTCCTATAATTCACCCCTCCACTTT
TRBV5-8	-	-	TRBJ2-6	CASSGSISGANVLTF	TGTGCCAGCAGCGGCTCGATCTCTGGGGCCAACGTCCTGACTTTC
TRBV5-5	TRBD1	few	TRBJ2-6	CASSRTGPGANVLTF	TGTGCCAGCAGCCGGACAGGGCCTGGGGCCAACGTCCTGACTTTC
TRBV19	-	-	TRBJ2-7	CASSFRDSRLTSSYEQYF	TGTGCCAGTAGTTTCCGGGACTCTCGCCTTACTAGCTCCTACGAGCAGTACTTC
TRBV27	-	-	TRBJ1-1	CASSPFGARNTEAFF	TGTGCCAGCAGTCCCTTTGGGGCCAGGAACACTGAAGCTTTCTTT
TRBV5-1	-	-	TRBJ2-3	CASRDRQSTDTQYF	TGCGCCAGCAGGGACAGACAATCCACAGATACGCAGTATTTT
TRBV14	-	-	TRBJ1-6	CASSQGRLGNSPLHF	TGTGCCAGCAGTCAGGGGCGCCTAGGAAATTCACCCCTCCACTTT
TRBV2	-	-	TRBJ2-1	CASRNAQGSNEQFF	TGTGCCAGCAGGAATGCCCAAGGGAGCAATGAGCAGTTCTTC
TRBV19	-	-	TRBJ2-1	CASSLQEYNEQFF	TGTGCCAGTAGCTTACAGGAATACAATGAGCAGTTCTTC
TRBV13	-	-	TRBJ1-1	CASSVVQRRNTEAFF	TGTGCCAGCAGCGTCGTTCAACGGAGGAACACTGAAGCTTTCTTT
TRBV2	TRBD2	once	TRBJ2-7	CASQSIASGGSDYEQYF	TGTGCCAGCCAGTCGATAGCTTCGGGCGGGAGCGACTACGAGCAGTACTTC
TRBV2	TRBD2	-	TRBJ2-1	CASRGLAGGYNEQFF	TGTGCCAGCAGGGGACTAGCGGGAGGTTACAATGAGCAGTTCTTC
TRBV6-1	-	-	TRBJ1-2	CASSERGWNGYTF	TGTGCCAGCAGTGAAAGGGGGTGGAATGGCTACACCTTC
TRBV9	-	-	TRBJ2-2	CASSVAVAPMNTGELFF	TGTGCCAGCAGCGTAGCTGTAGCACCTATGAACACCGGGGAGCTGTTTTTT
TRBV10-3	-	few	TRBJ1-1	CAISESSGPLNTEAFF	TGTGCCATCAGTGAGTCGAGTGGTCCTTTGAACACTGAAGCTTTCTTT
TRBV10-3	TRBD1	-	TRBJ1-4	CATWLGQGTEKLFF	TGTGCCACCTGGCTGGGACAGGGGACTGAAAAACTGTTTTTT
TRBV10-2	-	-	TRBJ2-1	CASMGGPSSYNEQFF	TGCGCCAGCATGGGGGGACCGAGCTCCTACAATGAGCAGTTCTTC
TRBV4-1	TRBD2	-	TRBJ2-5	CASSHGTSGRGKETQYF	TGCGCCAGCAGCCACGGGACTAGCGGGAGAGGAAAGGAGACCCAGTACTTC
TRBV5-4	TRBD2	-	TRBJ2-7	CASSLGTSGSGYEQYF	TGTGCCAGCAGCTTGGGGACTAGCGGGAGTGGGTACGAGCAGTACTTC
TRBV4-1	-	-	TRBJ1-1	CASSLAGAGGAFF	TGCGCCAGCAGCCTTGCCGGGGCGGGAGGAGCTTTCTTT
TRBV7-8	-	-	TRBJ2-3	CASTPLHTQYF	TGTGCCAGCACCCCTCTCCATACGCAGTATTTT
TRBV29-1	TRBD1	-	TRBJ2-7	CSVVPGQGEQYF	TGCAGCGTGGTGCCGGGACAGGGTGAGCAGTACTTC
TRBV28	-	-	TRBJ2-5	CASSLLVAEETQYF	TGTGCCAGCAGTTTATTGGTAGCGGAAGAGACCCAGTACTTC
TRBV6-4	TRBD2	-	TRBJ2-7	CASSVLAGGSRAEQYF	TGTGCCAGCAGCGTACTAGCGGGAGGCTCCAGGGCCGAGCAGTACTTC
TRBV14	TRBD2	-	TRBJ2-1	CASSHVAGGPWNEQFF	TGTGCCAGCAGTCACGTAGCGGGAGGGCCTTGGAATGAGCAGTTCTTC
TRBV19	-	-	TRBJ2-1	CASSIRRATYNEQFF	TGTGCCAGTAGTATTAGGAGGGCGACCTACAATGAGCAGTTCTTC
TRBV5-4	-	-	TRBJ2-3	CASSRLGANTQYF	TGTGCCAGCAGTCGTCTAGGGGCTAATACGCAGTATTTT
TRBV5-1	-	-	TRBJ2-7	CASSLVGSYEQYF	TGCGCCAGCAGCTTGGTGGGCAGCTACGAGCAGTACTTC
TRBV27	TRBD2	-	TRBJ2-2	CASSLRTSGANTGELFF	TGTGCCAGCAGTTTAAGGACTAGCGGAGCCAACACCGGGGAGCTGTTTTTT
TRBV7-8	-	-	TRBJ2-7	CAVAAPGYEQYF	TGTGCCGTGGCTGCTCCAGGCTACGAGCAGTACTTC
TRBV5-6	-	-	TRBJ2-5	CASSSLDISIGETQYF	TGTGCCAGCAGCTCATTGGACATTTCGATCGGGGAGACCCAGTACTTC
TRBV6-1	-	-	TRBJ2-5	CASRTTGRETQYF	TGTGCCAGCAGGACGACAGGGAGGGAGACCCAGTACTTC
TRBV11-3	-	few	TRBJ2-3	CASSFMRDTDTQYF	TGTGCCAGCAGCTTTATGAGGGACACAGATACGCAGTATTTT
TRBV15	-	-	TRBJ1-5	CATSRDEERSNQPQHF	TGTGCCACCAGCAGAGATGAGGAGAGAAGCAATCAGCCCCAGCATTTT
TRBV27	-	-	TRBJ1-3	CASSLARPGPGNTIYF	TGTGCCAGCAGTCTCGCGCGTCCAGGGCCTGGAAACACCATATATTTT
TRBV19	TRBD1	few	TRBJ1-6	CATGQGYSPLHF	TGTGCCACCGGACAGGGATACTCACCCCTCCACTTT
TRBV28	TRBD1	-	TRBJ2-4	CASSDLTGAKNIQYF	TGTGCCAGCAGTGACTTGACAGGGGCTAAAAACATTCAGTACTTC
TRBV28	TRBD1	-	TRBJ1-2	CASSLYQTGAGYTF	TGTGCCAGCAGTTTATACCAGACAGGGGCCGGCTACACCTTC
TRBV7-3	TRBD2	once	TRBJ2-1	CASSLGTSSSEQFF	TGTGCCAGCAGCCTAGGGACTAGCTCCAGTGAGCAGTTCTTC
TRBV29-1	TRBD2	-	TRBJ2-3	CSVATSGSTDTQYF	TGCAGCGTTGCGACTAGCGGGAGCACAGATACGCAGTATTTT
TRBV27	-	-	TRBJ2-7	CASSSADGYEQYF	TGTGCCAGCAGTTCAGCGGACGGCTACGAGCAGTACTTC
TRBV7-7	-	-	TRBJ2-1	CASSPGTRPSDNEQFF	TGTGCTAGCAGCCCCGGGACTCGGCCGTCGGACAATGAGCAGTTCTTC
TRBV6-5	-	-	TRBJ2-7	CASSYTTGYEQYF	TGTGCCAGCAGTTACACGACAGGATACGAGCAGTACTTC
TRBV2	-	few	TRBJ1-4	CASGLDRTNEKLFF	TGTGCCAGCGGCTTAGACAGAACAAATGAAAAACTGTTTTTT
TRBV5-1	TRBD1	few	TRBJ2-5	CASSLEGGQLETQYF	TGCGCCAGCAGCTTGGAAGGGGGCCAGTTAGAGACCCAGTACTTC
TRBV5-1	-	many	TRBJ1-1	CASSPEGIQNTEAFF	TGCGCCAGCAGCCCGGAGGGAATTCAGAACACTGAAGCTTTCTTT
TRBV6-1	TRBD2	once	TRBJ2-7	CASSGGTSGYEQYF	TGTGCCAGCAGTGGGGGGACTAGCGGCTACGAGCAGTACTTC
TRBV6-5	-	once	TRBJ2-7	CASSYPSSTNEQYF	TGTGCCAGCAGTTACCCATCCTCTACCAACGAGCAGTACTTC
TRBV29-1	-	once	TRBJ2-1	CSVEAGWNRRAYNEQFF	TGCAGCGTTGAGGCAGGGTGGAATAGGAGAGCCTACAATGAGCAGTTCTTC
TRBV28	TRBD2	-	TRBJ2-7	CASSSGGTYEQYF	TGTGCCAGCAGTTCGGGGGGTACCTACGAGCAGTACTTC
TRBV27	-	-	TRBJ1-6	CASSPGGSLGQNSPLHF	TGTGCCAGCAGTCCCGGGGGTTCCTTGGGGCAGAATTCACCCCTCCACTTT
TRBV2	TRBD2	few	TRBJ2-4	CASSEAPLTRGKEYF	TGTGCCAGCAGTGAAGCGCCCCTAACGCGGGGGAAGGAGTACTTC
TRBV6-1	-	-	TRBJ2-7	CASRVSSPYEQYF	TGTGCCAGCAGGGTTAGCAGTCCCTACGAGCAGTACTTC